The text below deals with one T cell receptor beta chain. The germline gives CDR1 KGHSH, CDR2 LQKENI. The CDR3 has 17 amino acids. Trimming took off 5 bases at V and 3 bases at J, with 17 bases between the two ends. The repertoire was sequenced with immunoSEQ multiplex PCR; TCRdb's copy has only in-frame clones and lacks some. The table records about 150,000 clones, 85% to 90% of them present only once. This sample was taken from a study of blood T cell repertoires in COVID-19. Study at large: T cells, B-cell-depleted T cells, or PBMCs provided the cDNA or gDNA that served as material.

The sequence was obtained from a man aged 45-65 years with active or convalescent COVID-19. The genes are TRBV18 and TRBJ2-6; D might be TRBD1 (6 bases). The material sequenced was peripheral blood. The CDR3 DNA reads as TGTGCCAGCTCATCCGCCCCTTGGGGGCGTGGGGCCAACGTCCTGACTTTC. Protein product: CASSSAPWGRGANVLTF.